This T cell receptor beta chain emerged from a study of blood T cell repertoires in COVID-19. Overall study context: Samples of COVID-19 (acute and convalescent) were obtained from the United States, Italy and Spain. In each case, the material was cDNA or gDNA derived from T cells, B-cell-depleted T cells, or PBMCs.

In the original workflow: Reference gene primer amplification in the assay estimated nucleated cell counts. Data came from immunoSEQ multiplex PCR; TCRdb stores just in-frame clones and leaves some out. The V and J calls and clone size were taken over from that table, and D and trimming were inferred from the DNA. Of 300,000 or so clones listed, around 85% are singletons. The CDR3 is 15 residues long. V was trimmed by 3 bases and J by 2 bases, leaving 12 bases between them. Germline V gene data show CDR1 as SNHLY and CDR2 as FYNNEI. The chain joins TRBV2 to TRBJ2-3; D ambiguous. The sequenced material came from peripheral blood. This TCR derives from a woman between 45 and 65 years old with active or convalescent COVID-19. For the CDR3, the DNA is TGTGCCAGCAGTGATAGGAGCGCTTACACAGATACGCAGTATTTT. It encodes CASSDRSAYTDTQYF. The complete variable domain, with remaining parts taken from reference TRBV2 and TRBJ2-3, reads EPEVTQTPSHQVTQMGQEVILRCVPISNHLYFYWYRQILGQKVEFLVSFYNNEISEKSEIFDDQFSVERPDGSNFTLKIRSTKLEDSAMYFCASSDRSAYTDTQYFGPGTRLTVL.